What follows are 22 T cell receptor beta chains derived from one specimen sequenced in a study of T cell responses to AZD1222 COVID-19 vaccine. Some clones are missing from TCRdb's copy, which holds only in-frame ones; the method was immunoSEQ multiplex PCR. This table holds roughly 150,000 clones, roughly 90% found once. This specimen consisted of peripheral blood, obtained 28 days after the second AZD1222 dose. Receptor source: an adult who received the AZD1222 COVID-19 vaccine.

The chain combines TRBV6-2 or TRBV6-3 with TRBJ1-2; no reliable D call. The ends were cut back, 2 bases at V and 0 bases at J, with 10 bases in the middle. The CDR3 runs to 15 residues. CDR1 and CDR2 (germline): MNHEY, SVGEGT. CDR3 in amino acids: CASSYELLANYGYTF. As DNA, the CDR3 is TGTGCCAGCAGTTACGAACTCTTAGCTAACTATGGCTACACCTTC.

J is TRBJ1-1 and V is TRBV2; D is unresolved. The V gene's germline CDR1 is SNHLY and CDR2 FYNNEI. The V and J ends lost 5 bases and 3 bases respectively, with 10 bases between them. CDR3 length: 13 amino acids. The CDR3 sequence: CASSTVLHTEAFF. CDR3 DNA sequence: TGTGCCAGCAGTACGGTGCTGCACACTGAAGCTTTCTTT.

This clone is a singleton in its sample. The sample contains more than one DNA sequence encoding this CDR3. The chain has TRBV6-5 and TRBJ2-7; 10 bases are shared with TRBD1. The length of the CDR3 is 15 residues. The V segment lost 2 bases and the J segment 2 bases; nucleotides outside the gene matches: 3. Germline CDR1 MNHEY, CDR2 SVGAGI. CDR3 region: CASSYRDRGTYEQYF. In nucleotides, the CDR3 is TGTGCCAGCAGTTACAGGGACAGGGGAACCTACGAGCAGTACTTC.

The chain couples TRBV7-2 to TRBJ1-2; tentatively, D is TRBD1 (5 bases). V lost 2 bases and J 7 bases, leaving 14 bases between the germline ends. CDR1 and CDR2 from the germline V gene are SGHTA and FQGNSA. The CDR3 sequence is 14 residues long. CDR3 in amino acids: CASSLLQGRGGYTF. The CDR3 DNA follows: TGTGCCAGCAGCTTACTTCAGGGAAGAGGTGGCTACACCTTC.

The V gene is TRBV23-1, the J gene TRBJ1-5; TRBD1 matches 8 bases. TRBV23-1 falls under the ORF class, with uncertain function. This CDR3 spans 16 amino acids. J gave up 6 bases and V 6 bases, and 13 bases lay outside the gene matches. DNA for the CDR3: TGCGCCAGCAGGACAGGGGATAAGGAGGAAAGTCAGCCCCAGCATTTT. Its protein is CASRTGDKEESQPQHF.

This clone was seen a handful of times. This sequence joins TRBV30 and TRBJ1-2; 7 positions agree with TRBD1. There are 13 residues in the CDR3. Germline assignment: CDR1 GTSNPN and CDR2 SVGIG (reference sequence). With V trimmed by 2 bases and J by 2 bases, 2 bases remained unmatched. CDR3 loop: CAWSPQGNYGYTF. In DNA form, the CDR3 reads TGTGCCTGGAGTCCACAGGGGAACTATGGCTACACCTTC.

The chain carries TRBV11-3 and TRBJ2-1; the D call may be TRBD1 or TRBD2 (6 bases each). The CDR3 has 12 residues. Germline CDR1 reads SGHNT; CDR2 reads YENEEA. V lost 5 bases to trimming and J lost 13 bases, with 15 bases between them. As DNA, the CDR3 is TGTGCCAGCAGCCCCGGAGTGGGGGGCCAGTTCTTC. It codes for CASSPGVGGQFF.

The V gene is TRBV5-1, the J gene TRBJ2-5, with 8 nucleotides matching TRBD1. Germline V lookup: CDR1 SGHRS, CDR2 YFSETQ. CDR3 length: 14 residues. V lost 0 bases to trimming and J lost 4 bases; unmatched junction nucleotides: 2. CDR3 region: CASSLGQGRETQYF. CDR3 DNA sequence: TGCGCCAGCAGCTTGGGACAGGGGCGAGAGACCCAGTACTTC.

This chain connects TRBV2 to TRBJ2-7, with TRBD1 identical over 7 bases. The CDR3 runs 14 residues. V lost 3 bases, J lost 0 bases, and 2 bases stayed unmatched. The germline gives CDR1 SNHLY, CDR2 FYNNEI. This chain's CDR3 is CASSEDRSSYEQYF. CDR3 nucleotides: TGTGCCAGCAGTGAGGACAGGAGCTCCTACGAGCAGTACTTC.

The V call is TRBV7-9, the J call TRBJ1-2; unclear D gene. Trimming took 1 base from V and 6 from J, leaving 15 bases between them. CDR1 is SEHNR, CDR2 FQNEAQ, per germline (reference sequence). This CDR3 contains 15 residues. The CDR3 loop is CASSLGGSPFDGYTF. CDR3 nucleotides: TGTGCCAGCAGCTTAGGAGGCAGTCCCTTTGATGGCTACACCTTC.

The chain uses TRBV7-3 and TRBJ1-1; D is possibly TRBD1 (5 bases). Germline values: CDR1 SGHTA, CDR2 FQGTGA. This CDR3 is 13 amino acids long. With 5 bases removed from V and 5 bases from J, the gap between germline ends came to 12 bases. This chain's CDR3 is CASSILGGTEAFF. In DNA form, the CDR3 reads TGTGCCAGCAGCATTCTCGGGGGAACTGAAGCTTTCTTT.

The chain is built from TRBV29-1 and TRBJ1-1, with D possibly matching TRBD1 (5 bases). Trimming removed 7 bases at V and 0 bases at J, with 9 bases between. Looked up from germline, CDR1 is SQVTM and CDR2 is ANQGSEA. This CDR3 has 12 amino acids. The CDR3 here is CSARTLNTEAFF. CDR3 nucleotide sequence: TGCAGCGCCCGGACACTGAACACTGAAGCTTTCTTT. Filled out from reference TRBV29-1 and TRBJ1-1, the complete variable domain reads SAVISQKPSRDICQRGTSLTIQCQVDSQVTMMFWYRQQPGQSLTLIATANQGSEATYESGFVIDKFPISRPNLTFSTLTVSNMSPEDSSIYLCSARTLNTEAFFGQGTRLTVV.

The DNA for the CDR3 is TGCGCCAGCAGCTTGGCCGGGACAGTGAACACCGGGGAGCTGTTTTTT. Translated: CASSLAGTVNTGELFF. This sequence joins TRBV5-1 and TRBJ2-2, with TRBD1 matching over 7 bases. The CDR3 is made up of 16 amino acids. J gave up 1 base and V 0 bases, and 3 bases lay outside the gene matches. Looked up from germline, CDR1 is SGHRS and CDR2 is YFSETQ.

V and J are TRBV27 and TRBJ2-1; 8 nucleotides align to TRBD1. Germline V gene data show CDR1 as MNHEY and CDR2 as SMNVEV (reference sequence). V lost 6 bases, J lost 0 bases, and 13 bases stayed unmatched. The CDR3 runs to 18 residues. The CDR3 DNA reads as TGTGCCAGCAGACCGACAACTGAGGGGACAGGCTCCTACAATGAGCAGTTCTTC. Protein: CASRPTTEGTGSYNEQFF.

This clone has a single count. The chain links TRBV19 to TRBJ1-3, with D maybe TRBD1 (6 bases). The V end lost 4 bases, the J end lost 3 bases, and 10 bases lay between the germline ends. The germline V gene encodes CDR1 LNHDA and CDR2 SQIVND (reference sequence). CDR3 size: 14 residues. CDR3 nucleotides: TGTGCCAGTAGTAACAGGGTTTTTGGAAACACCATATATTTT. Translation gives CASSNRVFGNTIYF.

The V gene is TRBV3-1 (or the pseudogene TRBV3-2), the J gene TRBJ2-3, with unresolved D. This CDR3 has 11 residues. CDR1 is LGHDT and CDR2 is YNNKEL in the germline V gene (reference sequence). The germline V and J ends were trimmed by 5 bases and 3 bases, with 3 bases remaining between them. The CDR3: CASSATDTQYF. Here the CDR3 DNA reads TGTGCCAGCAGCGCGACAGATACGCAGTATTTT.

V is TRBV5-5 and J is TRBJ1-2; D possibly corresponds to TRBD1 (5 bases). The CDR3 runs 15 residues. V lost 0 bases, J lost 4 bases, and 13 bases lay in between. CDR1 is SGHKS, CDR2 YYEKEE, per germline (reference sequence). This chain's CDR3 is CASSLAGRDIYGYTF. The CDR3 DNA is TGTGCCAGCAGCTTGGCAGGGAGGGATATCTATGGCTACACCTTC.

This clone showed up just once. The V gene is TRBV11-3, the J gene TRBJ2-1; tentative D call: TRBD1 (6 bases). The CDR3 contains 16 residues. CDR1 is SGHNT, CDR2 YENEEA, per germline. The V end lost 5 bases, the J end lost 5 bases, and 19 bases lay between the germline ends. CDR3 protein: CASSPFEGGPHNEQFF. CDR3 coding DNA: TGTGCCAGCAGCCCATTTGAAGGGGGTCCCCACAATGAGCAGTTCTTC.

The table lists this clone with a count of one. The V call is TRBV3-1 (or the pseudogene TRBV3-2), the J call TRBJ1-6; 10 nucleotides match TRBD1. V lost 4 bases, J lost 8 bases, and 5 bases stayed unmatched. Germline loops: CDR1 LGHDT, CDR2 YNNKEL (reference sequence). CDR3 length: 15 residues. CDR3 residues: CASSLDRGPYSPLHF. The CDR3 DNA is TGTGCCAGCAGCCTCGACAGGGGGCCTTATTCACCCCTCCACTTT.

The V and J genes are TRBV7-6 and TRBJ2-1, with 8 bases aligning to TRBD2. The trim removed 2 bases at V and 0 bases at J, leaving 6 bases unmatched. The CDR3 sequence is 17 residues long. Germline V gene lookup returns CDR1 SGHVS and CDR2 FNYEAQ. The CDR3 here is CASSLYISGSSYNEQFF. The CDR3 DNA sequence: TGTGCCAGCAGCTTATATATAAGCGGGAGCTCCTACAATGAGCAGTTCTTC.

This sequence joins TRBV5-1 and TRBJ2-1, with D possibly called TRBD1 or TRBD2 (5 bases each). This CDR3 comprises 15 residues. V lost 4 bases to trimming and J lost 0 bases, with 11 bases between them. Germline loops: CDR1 SGHRS, CDR2 YFSETQ. The CDR3 sequence is CASSGGRSSYNEQFF. The CDR3 coding sequence is TGCGCCAGCAGCGGGGGACGCAGCTCCTACAATGAGCAGTTCTTC.

The chain recombines TRBV6-7 with TRBJ1-1; no definite D call. TRBV6-7 is sorted into the ORF group, with uncertain function. Deletions cut 6 bases from V and 4 bases from J, with 24 bases between. There are 17 residues in the CDR3. As DNA, the CDR3 is TGTGCCAGCAGGTTTACTACCCGCGGGCAGAGAGGCACTGAAGCTTTCTTT. Translated, it gives CASRFTTRGQRGTEAFF.